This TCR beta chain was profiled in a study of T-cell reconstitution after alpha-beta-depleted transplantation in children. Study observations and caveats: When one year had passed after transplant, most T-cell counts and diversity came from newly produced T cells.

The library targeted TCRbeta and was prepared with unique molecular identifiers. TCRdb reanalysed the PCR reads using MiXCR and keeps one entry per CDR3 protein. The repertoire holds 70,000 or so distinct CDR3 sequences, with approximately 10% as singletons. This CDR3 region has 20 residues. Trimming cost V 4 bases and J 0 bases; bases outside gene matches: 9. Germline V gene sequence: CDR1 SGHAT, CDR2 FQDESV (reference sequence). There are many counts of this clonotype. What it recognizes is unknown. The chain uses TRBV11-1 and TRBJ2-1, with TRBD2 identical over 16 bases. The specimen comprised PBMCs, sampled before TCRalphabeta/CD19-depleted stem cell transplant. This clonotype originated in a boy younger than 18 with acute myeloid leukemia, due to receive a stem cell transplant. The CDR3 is CASSSNQGLAGGTSYNEQFF. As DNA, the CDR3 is TGTGCCAGCAGCTCCAACCAGGGACTAGCGGGAGGGACCTCCTACAATGAGCAGTTCTTC.